One T cell receptor (beta chain) is described in this entry. Its antigen remains unidentified. Trimming took 3 bases from V and 6 from J; bases not matched to a gene: 16. This CDR3 has 19 residues. Germline V gives CDR1 SGDLS, CDR2 YYNGEE. 13 Jbeta primers and 60 Vbeta primers were used for the PCR. Data came from immunoSEQ multiplex PCR; TCRdb stores just in-frame clones and leaves some out. The sample lists 130,000 to 150,000 clones; about 70% were seen once. The entry originates in a study of cytomegalovirus exposure and HLA in healthy donors. Study-level results: The study labeled fewer than 200 TCR beta chains cytomegalovirus-associated.

The specimen sequenced was PBMCs. The chain is built from TRBV9 and TRBJ2-3; TRBD2 aligns across 13 bases. This clonotype was sampled from a man aged 18 to 29 in good health and CMV-seronegative. In DNA form, the CDR3 reads TGTGCCAGCAGCGCCAACAGCGTTCCGGGACTAGCGGGGCAGGATACGCAGTATTTT. Its protein product is CASSANSVPGLAGQDTQYF.